The entry below describes one T cell receptor beta chain. The antigen is not known. This sample stems from a study of cytomegalovirus exposure and HLA in healthy donors. General study results and limits: Prior analysis indicated that the majority of TCR beta V segments exhibited productivity approximately 90% or approximately 30% of the time.

Vbeta (60) and Jbeta (13) primers were used in the PCR. Sequencing was performed with immunoSEQ multiplex PCR; in TCRdb, only in-frame clones are kept and a portion is missing. In the table there are fewer than 200,000 clones, roughly four fifths of which are singletons. The specimen sequenced was PBMCs. This receptor was identified in a man aged 45-60 years in good health and CMV-seronegative.

The CDR3 loop is CAGGQGPDTQYF. CDR3 DNA: TGTGCCGGCGGACAGGGGCCGGATACGCAGTATTTT. This chain links TRBV5-5 with TRBJ2-3; 9 bases are shared with TRBD1. Germline loops: CDR1 SGHKS, CDR2 YYEKEE (reference sequence). This CDR3 has 12 amino acids. V lost 10 bases to trimming and J lost 6 bases; unmatched junction nucleotides: 6.